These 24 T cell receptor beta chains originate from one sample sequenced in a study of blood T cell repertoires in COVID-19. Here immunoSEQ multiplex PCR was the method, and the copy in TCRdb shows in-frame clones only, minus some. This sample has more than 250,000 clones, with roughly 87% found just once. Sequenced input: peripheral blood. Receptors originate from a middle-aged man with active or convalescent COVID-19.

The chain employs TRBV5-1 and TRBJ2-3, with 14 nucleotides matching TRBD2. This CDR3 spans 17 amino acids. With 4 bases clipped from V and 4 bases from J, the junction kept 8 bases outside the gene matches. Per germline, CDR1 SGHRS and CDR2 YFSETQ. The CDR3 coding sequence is TGCGCCAGCAGCACTGACGGGACTAGCGGGAGAGCAGATACGCAGTATTTT. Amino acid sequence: CASSTDGTSGRADTQYF.

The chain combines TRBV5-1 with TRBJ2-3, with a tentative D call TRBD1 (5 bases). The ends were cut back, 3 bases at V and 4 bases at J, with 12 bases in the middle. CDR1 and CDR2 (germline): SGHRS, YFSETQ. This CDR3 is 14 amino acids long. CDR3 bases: TGCGCCAGCAGCTCTCATAGGGGCGCAGATACGCAGTATTTT. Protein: CASSSHRGADTQYF.

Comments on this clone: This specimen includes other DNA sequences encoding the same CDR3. DNA for the CDR3: TGTGCCAGCAGACAGGGCCACTATGGCTACACCTTC. Translating it yields CASRQGHYGYTF. J is TRBJ1-2 and V is TRBV28, with a tentative D call TRBD1 (6 bases). Germline V CDR1 and CDR2: MDHEN, SYDVKM. V gave up 6 bases and J gave up 3 bases, with 8 bases separating them. The CDR3 is made up of 12 amino acids.

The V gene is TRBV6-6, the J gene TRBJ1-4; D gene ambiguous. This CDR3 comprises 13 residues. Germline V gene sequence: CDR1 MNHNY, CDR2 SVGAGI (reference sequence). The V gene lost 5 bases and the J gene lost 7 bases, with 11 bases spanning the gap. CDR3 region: CASSRVSSEKLFF. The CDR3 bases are TGTGCCAGCAGTCGAGTCTCGAGTGAAAAACTGTTTTTT.

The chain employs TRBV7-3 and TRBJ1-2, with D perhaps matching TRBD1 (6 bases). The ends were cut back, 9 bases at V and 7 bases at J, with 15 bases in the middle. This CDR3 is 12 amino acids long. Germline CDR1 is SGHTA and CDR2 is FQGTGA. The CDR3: CARGGLRGGYTF. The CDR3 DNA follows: TGTGCCAGAGGTGGACTCAGGGGTGGCTACACCTTC.

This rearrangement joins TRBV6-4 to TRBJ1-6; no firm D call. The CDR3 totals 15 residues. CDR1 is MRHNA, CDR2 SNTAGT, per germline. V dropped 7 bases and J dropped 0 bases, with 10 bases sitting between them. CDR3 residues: CASTQVSSYNSPLHF. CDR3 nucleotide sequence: TGTGCCAGCACCCAGGTGAGCTCCTATAATTCACCCCTCCACTTT.

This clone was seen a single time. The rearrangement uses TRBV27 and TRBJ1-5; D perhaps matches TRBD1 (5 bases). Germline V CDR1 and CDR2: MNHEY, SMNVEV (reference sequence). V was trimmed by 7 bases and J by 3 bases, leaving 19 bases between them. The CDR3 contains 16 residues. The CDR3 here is CASTPSFRGINQPQHF. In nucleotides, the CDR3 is TGTGCCAGCACCCCCTCGTTTAGGGGCATCAATCAGCCCCAGCATTTT.

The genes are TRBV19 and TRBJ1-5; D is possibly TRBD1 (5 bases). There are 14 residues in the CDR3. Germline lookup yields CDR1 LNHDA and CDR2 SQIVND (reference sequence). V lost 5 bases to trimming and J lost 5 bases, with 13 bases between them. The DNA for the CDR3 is TGTGCCAGTAGTTCCTTAGGGGCGCATCAGCCCCAGCATTTT. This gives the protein CASSSLGAHQPQHF.

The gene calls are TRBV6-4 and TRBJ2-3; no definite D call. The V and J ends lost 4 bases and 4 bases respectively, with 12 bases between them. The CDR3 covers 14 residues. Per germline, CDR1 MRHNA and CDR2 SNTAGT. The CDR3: CASSARSGADTQYF. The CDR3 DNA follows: TGTGCCAGCAGTGCCCGGAGTGGTGCAGATACGCAGTATTTT.

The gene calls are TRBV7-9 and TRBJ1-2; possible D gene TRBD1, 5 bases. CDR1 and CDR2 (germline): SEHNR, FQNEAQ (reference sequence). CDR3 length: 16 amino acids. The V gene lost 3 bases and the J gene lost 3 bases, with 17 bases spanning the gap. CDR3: CASSLGLTKSDYGYTF. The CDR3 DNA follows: TGTGCCAGCAGCTTGGGACTCACTAAAAGTGACTATGGCTACACCTTC.

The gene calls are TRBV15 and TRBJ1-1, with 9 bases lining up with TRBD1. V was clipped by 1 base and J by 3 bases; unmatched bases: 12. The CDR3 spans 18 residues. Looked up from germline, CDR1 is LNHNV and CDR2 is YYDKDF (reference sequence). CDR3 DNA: TGTGCCACCAGCAGAGCAACAGGGGGCGCTGGGGGGGACACTGAAGCTTTCTTT. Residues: CATSRATGGAGGDTEAFF.

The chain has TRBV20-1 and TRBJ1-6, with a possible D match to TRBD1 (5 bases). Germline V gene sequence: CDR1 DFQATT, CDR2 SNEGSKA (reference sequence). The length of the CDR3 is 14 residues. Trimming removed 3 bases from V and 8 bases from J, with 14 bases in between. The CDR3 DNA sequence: TGCAGTGCTAGTAAAGGGGCTAATGATTCACCCCTCCACTTT. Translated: CSASKGANDSPLHF.

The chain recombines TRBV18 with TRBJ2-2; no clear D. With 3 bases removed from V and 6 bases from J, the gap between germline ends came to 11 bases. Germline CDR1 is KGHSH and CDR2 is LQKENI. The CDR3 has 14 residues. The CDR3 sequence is CASSPVETSGELFF. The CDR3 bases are TGTGCCAGCTCACCGGTCGAGACTTCCGGGGAGCTGTTTTTT.

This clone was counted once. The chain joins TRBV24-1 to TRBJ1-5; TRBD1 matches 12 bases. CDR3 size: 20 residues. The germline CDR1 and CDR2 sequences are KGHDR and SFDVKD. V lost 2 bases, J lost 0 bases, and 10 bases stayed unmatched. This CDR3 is CATSDSRDRGRNYSNQPQHF. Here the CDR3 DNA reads TGTGCCACCAGTGATTCCCGGGACAGGGGGCGGAATTATAGCAATCAGCCCCAGCATTTT.

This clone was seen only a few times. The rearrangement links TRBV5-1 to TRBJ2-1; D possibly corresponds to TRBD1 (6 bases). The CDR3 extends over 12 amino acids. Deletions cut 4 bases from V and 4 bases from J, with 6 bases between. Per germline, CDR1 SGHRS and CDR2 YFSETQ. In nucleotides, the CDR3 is TGCGCCAGCAGCGACAGGTACAATGAGCAGTTCTTC. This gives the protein CASSDRYNEQFF.

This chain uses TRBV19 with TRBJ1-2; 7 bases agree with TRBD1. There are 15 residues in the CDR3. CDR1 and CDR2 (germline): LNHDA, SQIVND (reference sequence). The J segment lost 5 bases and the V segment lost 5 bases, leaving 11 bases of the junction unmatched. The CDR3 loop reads CASSSSPGTAYGYTF. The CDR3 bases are TGTGCCAGTAGTTCCTCACCCGGGACAGCATATGGCTACACCTTC.

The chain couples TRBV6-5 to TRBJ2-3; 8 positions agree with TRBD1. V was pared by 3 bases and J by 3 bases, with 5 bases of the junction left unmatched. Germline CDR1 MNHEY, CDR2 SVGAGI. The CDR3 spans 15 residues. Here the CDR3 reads CASSYAGGATDTQYF. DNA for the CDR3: TGTGCCAGCAGTTATGCAGGGGGCGCGACAGATACGCAGTATTTT.

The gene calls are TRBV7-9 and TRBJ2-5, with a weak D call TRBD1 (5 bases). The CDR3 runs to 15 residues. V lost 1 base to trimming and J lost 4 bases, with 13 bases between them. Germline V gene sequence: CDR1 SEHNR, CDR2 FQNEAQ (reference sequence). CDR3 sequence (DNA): TGTGCCAGCAGCTTAGGTGGGGCTGGGATAGAGACCCAGTACTTC. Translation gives CASSLGGAGIETQYF.

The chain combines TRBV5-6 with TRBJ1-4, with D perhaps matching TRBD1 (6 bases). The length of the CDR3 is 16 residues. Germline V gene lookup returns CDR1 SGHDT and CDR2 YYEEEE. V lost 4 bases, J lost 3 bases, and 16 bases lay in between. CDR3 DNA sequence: TGTGCCAGCAGCCCAAATTTGGCAGGGGCTAATGAAAAACTGTTTTTT. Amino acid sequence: CASSPNLAGANEKLFF. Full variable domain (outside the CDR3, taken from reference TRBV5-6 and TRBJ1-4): DAGVTQSPTHLIKTRGQQVTLRCSPKSGHDTVSWYQQALGQGPQFIFQYYEEEERQRGNFPDRFSGHQFPNYSSELNVNALLLGDSALYLCASSPNLAGANEKLFFGSGTQLSVL.

The CDR3 nucleotides read TGTGCCAGCAGCCGCGACAGGGGGGGAAACACCATATATTTT. It yields the protein CASSRDRGGNTIYF. The rearrangement links TRBV6-5 to TRBJ1-3, with 9 nucleotides matching TRBD1. Per the germline V gene, CDR1 is MNHEY and CDR2 is SVGAGI. Trimming removed 6 bases from V and 4 bases from J; junction bases left unmatched: 4. The CDR3 is 14 amino acids.

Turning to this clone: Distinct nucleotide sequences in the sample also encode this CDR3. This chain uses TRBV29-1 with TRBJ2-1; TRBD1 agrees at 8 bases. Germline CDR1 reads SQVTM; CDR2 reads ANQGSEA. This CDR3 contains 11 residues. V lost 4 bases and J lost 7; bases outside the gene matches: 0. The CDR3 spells CSVGTGNEQFF. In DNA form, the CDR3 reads TGCAGCGTTGGGACAGGGAATGAGCAGTTCTTC.

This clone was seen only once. The CDR3 bases are TGTGCCAGCAGTTCATGGTCGTACACTGAAGCTTTCTTT. Protein: CASSSWSYTEAFF. J is TRBJ1-1 and V is TRBV28; no clear D. Trimming pared 4 bases from V and 3 bases from J, leaving 9 bases between. Germline V gene sequence: CDR1 MDHEN, CDR2 SYDVKM. The CDR3 runs to 13 residues.

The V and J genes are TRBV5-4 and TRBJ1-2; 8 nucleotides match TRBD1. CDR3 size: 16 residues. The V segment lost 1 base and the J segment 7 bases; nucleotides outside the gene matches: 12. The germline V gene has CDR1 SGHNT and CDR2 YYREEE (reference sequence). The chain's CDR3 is CASSLKKGQGAGGYTF. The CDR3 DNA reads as TGTGCCAGCAGCTTGAAAAAAGGGCAGGGGGCTGGTGGCTACACCTTC.

The CDR3 sequence is CSASDVGGRDEQFF. For the CDR3, the DNA is TGCAGTGCTAGTGACGTGGGGGGGCGCGATGAGCAGTTCTTC. The chain combines TRBV20-1 with TRBJ2-1, with D tentatively TRBD2 (7 bases). Germline V gene lookup returns CDR1 DFQATT and CDR2 SNEGSKA (reference sequence). CDR3 length equals 14 residues. V was cut by 3 bases and J by 8 bases, with 17 bases left in between.